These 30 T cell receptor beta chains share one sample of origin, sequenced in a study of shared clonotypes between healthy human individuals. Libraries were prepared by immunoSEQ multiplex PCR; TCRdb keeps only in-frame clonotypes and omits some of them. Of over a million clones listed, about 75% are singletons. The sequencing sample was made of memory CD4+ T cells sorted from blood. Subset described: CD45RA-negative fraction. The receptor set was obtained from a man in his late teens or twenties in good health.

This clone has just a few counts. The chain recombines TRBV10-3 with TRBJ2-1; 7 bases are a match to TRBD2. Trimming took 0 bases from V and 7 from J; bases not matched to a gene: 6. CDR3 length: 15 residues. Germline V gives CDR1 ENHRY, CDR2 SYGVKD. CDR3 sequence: CAISESGGPQNEQFF. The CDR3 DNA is TGTGCCATCAGTGAGTCGGGAGGGCCTCAAAATGAGCAGTTCTTC.

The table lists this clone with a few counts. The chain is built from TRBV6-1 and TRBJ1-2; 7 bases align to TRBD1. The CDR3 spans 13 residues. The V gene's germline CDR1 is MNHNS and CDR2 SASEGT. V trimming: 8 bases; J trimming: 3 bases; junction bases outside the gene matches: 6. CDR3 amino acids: CASAGTAYYGYTF. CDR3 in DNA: TGTGCCAGCGCGGGGACAGCCTACTATGGCTACACCTTC.

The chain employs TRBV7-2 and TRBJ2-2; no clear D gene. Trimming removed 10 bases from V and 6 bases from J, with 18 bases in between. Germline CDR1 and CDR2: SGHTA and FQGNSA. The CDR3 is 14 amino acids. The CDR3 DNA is TGTGCCACGACCCGAGTCAGTGGTCCCGGGGAGCTGTTTTTT. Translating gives CATTRVSGPGELFF.

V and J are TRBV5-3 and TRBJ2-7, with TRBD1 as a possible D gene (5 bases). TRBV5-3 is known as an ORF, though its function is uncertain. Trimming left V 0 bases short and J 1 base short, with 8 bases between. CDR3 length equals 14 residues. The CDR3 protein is CARSLGQLSYEQYF. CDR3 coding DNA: TGTGCCAGAAGCTTGGGACAGCTATCCTACGAGCAGTACTTC.

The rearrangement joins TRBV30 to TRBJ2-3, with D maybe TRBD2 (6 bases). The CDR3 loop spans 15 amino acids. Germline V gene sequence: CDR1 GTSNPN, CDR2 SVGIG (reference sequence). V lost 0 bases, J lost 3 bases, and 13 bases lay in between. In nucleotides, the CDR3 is TGTGCCTGGAGTGTAACCGGGAGTCGGACAGATACGCAGTATTTT. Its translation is CAWSVTGSRTDTQYF.

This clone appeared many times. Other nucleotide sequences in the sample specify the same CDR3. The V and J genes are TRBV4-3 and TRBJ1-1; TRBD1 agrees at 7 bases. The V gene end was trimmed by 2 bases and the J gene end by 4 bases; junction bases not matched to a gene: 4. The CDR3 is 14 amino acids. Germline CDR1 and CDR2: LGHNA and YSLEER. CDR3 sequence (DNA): TGCGCCAGCAGCCAACAGGGGGGGGGCACTGAAGCTTTCTTT. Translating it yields CASSQQGGGTEAFF.

Here the CDR3 DNA reads TGTGCCTGGAGTGTCCCCACCCAGGGGAGGCCTGAAGCTTTCTTT. Protein sequence: CAWSVPTQGRPEAFF. This chain links TRBV30 with TRBJ1-1; possibly TRBD1 for D (6 bases). The germline V and J ends were trimmed by 0 bases and 6 bases, with 17 bases remaining between them. Germline CDR1 reads GTSNPN; CDR2 reads SVGIG (reference sequence). This CDR3 has 15 amino acids.

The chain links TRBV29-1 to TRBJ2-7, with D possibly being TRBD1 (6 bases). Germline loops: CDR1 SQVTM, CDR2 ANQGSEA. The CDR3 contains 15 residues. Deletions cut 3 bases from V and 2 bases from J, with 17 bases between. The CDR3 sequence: CSVEDMGARPYEQYF. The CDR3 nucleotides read TGCAGCGTTGAGGACATGGGGGCGCGGCCCTACGAGCAGTACTTC.

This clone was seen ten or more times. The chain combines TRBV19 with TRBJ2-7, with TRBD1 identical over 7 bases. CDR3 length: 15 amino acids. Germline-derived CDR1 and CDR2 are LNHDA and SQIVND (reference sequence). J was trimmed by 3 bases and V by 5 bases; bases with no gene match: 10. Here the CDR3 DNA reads TGTGCCAGTAGTGCCCCCGGACAGGCCCTCTACGAGCAGTACTTC. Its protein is CASSAPGQALYEQYF. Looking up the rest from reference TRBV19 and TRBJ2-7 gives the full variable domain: DGGITQSPKYLFRKEGQNVTLSCEQNLNHDAMYWYRQDPGQGLRLIYYSQIVNDFQKGDIAEGYSVSREKKESFPLTVTSAQKNPTAFYLCASSAPGQALYEQYFGPGTRLTVT.

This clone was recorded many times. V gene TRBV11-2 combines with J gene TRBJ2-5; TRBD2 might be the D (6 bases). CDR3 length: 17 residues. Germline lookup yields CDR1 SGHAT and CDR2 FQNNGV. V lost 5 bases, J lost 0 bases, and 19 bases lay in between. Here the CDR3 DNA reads TGTGCCAGCAGCCCTAACCGGGGTCTAGCGAACCAAGAGACCCAGTACTTC. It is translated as CASSPNRGLANQETQYF.

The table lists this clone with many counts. DNA of the CDR3: TGTGCCAGCAGCTTGGGACAGGGCGTCAACACCGGGGAGCTGTTTTTT. Its translation: CASSLGQGVNTGELFF. The J gene is TRBJ2-2, the V gene TRBV7-9; TRBD1 matches at 9 bases. This CDR3 is 16 amino acids long. The V segment lost 3 bases and the J segment 2 bases; nucleotides outside the gene matches: 4. From germline, CDR1 is SEHNR and CDR2 FQNEAQ (reference sequence). Full variable domain (rest looked up from reference TRBV7-9 and TRBJ2-2): DTGVSQNPRHKITKRGQNVTFRCDPISEHNRLYWYRQTLGQGPEFLTYFQNEAQLEKSRLLSDRFSAERPKGSFSTLEIQRTEQGDSAMYLCASSLGQGVNTGELFFGEGSRLTVL.

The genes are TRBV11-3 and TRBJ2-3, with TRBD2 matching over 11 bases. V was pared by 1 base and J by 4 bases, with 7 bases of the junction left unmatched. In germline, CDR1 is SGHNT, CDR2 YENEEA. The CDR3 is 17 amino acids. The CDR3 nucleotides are TGTGCCAGCAGCTTAGGAGGTAGCGGGGGGGCTGCAGATACGCAGTATTTT. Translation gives CASSLGGSGGAADTQYF.

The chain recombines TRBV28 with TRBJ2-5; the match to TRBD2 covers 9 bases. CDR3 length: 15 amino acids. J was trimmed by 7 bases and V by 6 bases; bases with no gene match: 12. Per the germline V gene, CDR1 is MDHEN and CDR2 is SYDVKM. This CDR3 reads CASSRGAGGTSTQYF. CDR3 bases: TGTGCCAGCAGCCGGGGAGCGGGGGGCACGTCGACCCAGTACTTC.

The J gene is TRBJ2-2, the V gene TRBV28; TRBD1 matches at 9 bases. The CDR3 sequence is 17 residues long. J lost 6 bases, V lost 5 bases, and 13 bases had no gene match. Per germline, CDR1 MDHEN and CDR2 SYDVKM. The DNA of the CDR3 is TGTGCCAGCAGTCCACCATCCGGACAGGGGAATCCCGGGGAGCTGTTTTTT. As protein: CASSPPSGQGNPGELFF.

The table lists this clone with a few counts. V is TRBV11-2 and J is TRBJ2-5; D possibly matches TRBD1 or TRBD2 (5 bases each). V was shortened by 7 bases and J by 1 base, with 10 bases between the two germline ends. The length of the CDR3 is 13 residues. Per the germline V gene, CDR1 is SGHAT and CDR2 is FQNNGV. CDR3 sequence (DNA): TGTGCCAGCACCCTGGGGGTCCAAGAGACCCAGTACTTC. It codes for CASTLGVQETQYF.

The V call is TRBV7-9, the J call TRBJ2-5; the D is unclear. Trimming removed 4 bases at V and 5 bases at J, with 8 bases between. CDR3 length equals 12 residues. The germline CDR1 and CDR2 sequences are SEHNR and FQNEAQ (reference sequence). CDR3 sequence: CASSYLGETQYF. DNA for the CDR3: TGTGCCAGCAGCTACCTCGGGGAGACCCAGTACTTC.

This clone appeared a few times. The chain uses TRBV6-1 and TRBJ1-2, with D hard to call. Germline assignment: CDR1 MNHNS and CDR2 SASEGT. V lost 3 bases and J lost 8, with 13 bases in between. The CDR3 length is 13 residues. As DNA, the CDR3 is TGTGCCAGCAGTGAGTTGGTGCTCGGGGGCTACACCTTC. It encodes CASSELVLGGYTF.

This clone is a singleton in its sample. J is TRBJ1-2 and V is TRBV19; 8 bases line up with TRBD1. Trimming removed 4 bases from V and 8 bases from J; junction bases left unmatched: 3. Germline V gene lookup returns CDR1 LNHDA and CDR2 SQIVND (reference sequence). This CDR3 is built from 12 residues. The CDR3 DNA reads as TGTGCCAGTAGTACAGGGGGCCGGGGCTACACCTTC. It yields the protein CASSTGGRGYTF.

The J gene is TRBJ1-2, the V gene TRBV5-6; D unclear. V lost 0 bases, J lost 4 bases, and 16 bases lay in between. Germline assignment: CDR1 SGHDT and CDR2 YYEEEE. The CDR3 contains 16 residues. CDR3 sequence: CASSLAVPGSAYGYTF. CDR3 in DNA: TGTGCCAGCAGCTTGGCTGTTCCCGGGTCCGCCTATGGCTACACCTTC.

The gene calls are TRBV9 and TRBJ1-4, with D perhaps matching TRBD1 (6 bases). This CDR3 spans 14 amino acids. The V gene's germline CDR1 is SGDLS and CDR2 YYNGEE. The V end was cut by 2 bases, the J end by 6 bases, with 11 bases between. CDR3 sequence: CASSVSGGDEKLFF. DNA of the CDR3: TGTGCCAGCAGCGTGTCCGGGGGCGATGAAAAACTGTTTTTT.

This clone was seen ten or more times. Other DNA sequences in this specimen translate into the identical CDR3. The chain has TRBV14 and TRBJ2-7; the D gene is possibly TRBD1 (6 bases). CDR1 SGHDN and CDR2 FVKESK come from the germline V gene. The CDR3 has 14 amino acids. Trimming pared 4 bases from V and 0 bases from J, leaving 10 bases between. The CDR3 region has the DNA TGTGCCAGCAGCCCCCAGGGGATCTCCTACGAGCAGTACTTC. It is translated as CASSPQGISYEQYF.

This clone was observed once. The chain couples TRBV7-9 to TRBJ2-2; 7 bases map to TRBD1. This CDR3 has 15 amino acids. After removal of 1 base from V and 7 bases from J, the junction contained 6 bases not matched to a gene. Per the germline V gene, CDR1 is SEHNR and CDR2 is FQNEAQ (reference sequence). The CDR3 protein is CASSLVGGGLGELFF. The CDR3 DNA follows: TGTGCCAGCAGCTTAGTAGGGGGCGGCCTCGGGGAGCTGTTTTTT.

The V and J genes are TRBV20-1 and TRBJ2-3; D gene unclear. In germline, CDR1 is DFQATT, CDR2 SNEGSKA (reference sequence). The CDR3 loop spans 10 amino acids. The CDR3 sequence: CSPSEDTQYF. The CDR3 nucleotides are TGCAGCCCTTCAGAGGATACGCAGTATTTT.

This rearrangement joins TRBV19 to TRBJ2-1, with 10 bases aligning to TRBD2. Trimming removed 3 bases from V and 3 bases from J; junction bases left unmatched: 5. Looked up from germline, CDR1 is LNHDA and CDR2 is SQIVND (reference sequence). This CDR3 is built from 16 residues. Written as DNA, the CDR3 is TGTGCCAGTAGTATGCTAGCGGGAGCTTACTACAATGAGCAGTTCTTC. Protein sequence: CASSMLAGAYYNEQFF.

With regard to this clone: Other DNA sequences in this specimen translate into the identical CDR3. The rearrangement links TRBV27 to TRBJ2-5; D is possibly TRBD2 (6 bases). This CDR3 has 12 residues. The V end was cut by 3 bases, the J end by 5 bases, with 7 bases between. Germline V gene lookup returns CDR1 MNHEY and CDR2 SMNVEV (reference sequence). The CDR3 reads CASSFRGETQYF. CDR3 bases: TGTGCCAGCAGTTTTCGGGGGGAGACCCAGTACTTC.

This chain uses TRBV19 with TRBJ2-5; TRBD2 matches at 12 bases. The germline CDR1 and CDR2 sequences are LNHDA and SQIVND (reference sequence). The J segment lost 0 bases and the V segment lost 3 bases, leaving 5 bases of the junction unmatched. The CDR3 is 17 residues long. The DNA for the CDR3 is TGTGCCAGTAGTATTCGCCTAGCGGGGGGGTACCAAGAGACCCAGTACTTC. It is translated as CASSIRLAGGYQETQYF.

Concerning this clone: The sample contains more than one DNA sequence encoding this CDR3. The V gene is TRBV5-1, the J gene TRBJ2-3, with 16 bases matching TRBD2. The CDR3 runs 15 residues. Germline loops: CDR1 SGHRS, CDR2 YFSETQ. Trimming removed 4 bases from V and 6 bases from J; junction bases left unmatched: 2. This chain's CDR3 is CASSLGLAGGDTQYF. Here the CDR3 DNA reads TGCGCCAGCAGCCTGGGACTAGCGGGAGGGGATACGCAGTATTTT.

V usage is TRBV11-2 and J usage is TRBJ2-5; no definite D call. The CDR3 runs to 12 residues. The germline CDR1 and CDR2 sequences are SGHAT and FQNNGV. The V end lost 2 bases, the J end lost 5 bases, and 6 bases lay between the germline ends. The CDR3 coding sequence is TGTGCCAGCAGCTTATTCGAGGAGACCCAGTACTTC. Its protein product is CASSLFEETQYF.

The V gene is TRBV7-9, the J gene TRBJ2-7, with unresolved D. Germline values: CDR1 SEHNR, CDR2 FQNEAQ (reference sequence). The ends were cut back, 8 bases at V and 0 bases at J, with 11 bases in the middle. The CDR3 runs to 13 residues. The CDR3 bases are TGTGCCAGCTCATCTTGGAGCTCCTACGAGCAGTACTTC. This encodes CASSSWSSYEQYF.

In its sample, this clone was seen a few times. The DNA of the CDR3 is TGTGCCAGCAGTGAAGGCCCAAGGGGCGGGAGGTCCCCCGGCTACAATGAGCAGTTCTTC. This encodes CASSEGPRGGRSPGYNEQFF. V is TRBV6-1 and J is TRBJ2-1; 8 bases are a match to TRBD2. V lost 1 base and J lost 3; bases outside the gene matches: 17. Looked up from germline, CDR1 is MNHNS and CDR2 is SASEGT. The CDR3 sequence is 20 residues long.